One sample yielded the 29 T cell receptor beta chains listed below, sequenced in a study of blood T cells in healthy people across ages. A J-beta primer mix and a sample-barcoded 5' primer were used in a second PCR of roughly 7 to 12 cycles. One entry per CDR3 protein results from TCRdb running MiXCR on the 5' RACE reads. The sample carries about 750,000 distinct CDR3 sequences, about 53% recorded once. The sample comprised blood. These receptors originate from an elderly man in good health.

On this clonotype: An end of the junction differs from the germline gene, which may be a read error. The chain is built from TRBV14 and TRBJ2-5, with 8 bases fitting TRBD1. The germline CDR1 and CDR2 sequences are SGHDN and FVKESK. There are 14 residues in the CDR3. For the CDR3, the DNA is TGTGCCAGCGGCCAAGATCAGGGGGCAGAGACCCAGTACTTC. This translates into CASGQDQGAETQYF.

The chain carries TRBV6-5 and TRBJ2-5; 7 bases are shared with TRBD1. Losses at the gene ends were 7 bases for V and 3 bases for J; bases not matched to a gene: 5. Germline CDR1 is MNHEY and CDR2 is SVGAGI. This CDR3 spans 13 amino acids. CDR3 nucleotide sequence: TGTGCCAGCATTCTCGGGACAGAAGAGACCCAGTACTTC. This translates into CASILGTEETQYF.

This clonotype occurred many times. The junction differs from germline at one of its ends, possibly a read error. The chain has TRBV5-1 and TRBJ2-3, with 12 positions matching TRBD2. Germline assignment: CDR1 SGHRS and CDR2 YFSETQ. The CDR3 spans 16 residues. The chain's CDR3 is CASSPGTSGSTDTQYF. CDR3 DNA: TGTGCCAGCAGCCCCGGGACTAGCGGGAGCACAGATACGCAGTATTTT. Variable domain in full (rest from reference TRBV5-1 and TRBJ2-3): KAGVTQTPRYLIKTRGQQVTLSCSPISGHRSVSWYQQTPGQGLQFLFEYFSETQRNKGNFPGRFSGRQFSNSRSEMNVSTLELGDSALYLCASSPGTSGSTDTQYFGPGTRLTVL.

J is TRBJ1-5 and V is TRBV24-1; the D is unclear. Germline CDR1 reads KGHDR; CDR2 reads SFDVKD. This CDR3 comprises 16 residues. V dropped 0 bases and J dropped 0 bases, with 8 bases sitting between them. The chain's CDR3 is CATSDLSAYSNQPQHF. DNA for the CDR3: TGTGCCACCAGTGATTTGAGCGCCTATAGCAATCAGCCCCAGCATTTT.

V and J are TRBV10-3 and TRBJ2-5; 8 bases fit TRBD2. Germline-derived CDR1 and CDR2 are ENHRY and SYGVKD. V shed 6 bases and J 11 bases; nucleotides not matched to a gene: 11. CDR3 length: 13 residues. CDR3 sequence (DNA): TGTGCCATCAGGGAGCCGGGGACTAGGGGGCAGTACTTC. It translates to CAIREPGTRGQYF.

This clonotype was counted between two and nine times. The CDR3 sequence: CASTRRGDEQFF. The CDR3 DNA follows: TGTGCCAGCACCCGGCGGGGAGATGAGCAGTTCTTC. The chain recombines TRBV28 with TRBJ2-1; the D gene is possibly TRBD2 (6 bases). The CDR3 loop spans 12 amino acids. The germline V and J ends were trimmed by 7 bases and 8 bases, with 12 bases remaining between them. Germline assignment: CDR1 MDHEN and CDR2 SYDVKM.

This chain connects TRBV5-1 to TRBJ1-2; possibly TRBD1 for D (5 bases). With 0 bases removed from V and 0 bases from J, the gap between germline ends came to 24 bases. Germline CDR1 and CDR2: SGHRS and YFSETQ. The CDR3 totals 20 residues. Here the CDR3 reads CASSLAGRGLVGWTNYGYTF. As DNA, the CDR3 is TGCGCCAGCAGCTTGGCGGGTAGGGGACTGGTTGGATGGACTAACTATGGCTACACCTTC.

This chain connects TRBV12-3 or TRBV12-4 to TRBJ2-3; 10 bases map to TRBD1. V lost 6 bases, J lost 14 bases, and 14 bases stayed unmatched. The CDR3 is 14 amino acids. The CDR3 nucleotides read TGTGCCAGCAGGCCGGGACAGGGGCACAGATACGCGTATTTT. Translation gives CASRPGQGHRYAYF.

This chain connects TRBV6-5 to TRBJ2-7; 7 bases fit TRBD2. The CDR3 loop spans 13 amino acids. V dropped 7 bases and J dropped 0; count of bases not matched to a gene: 3. CDR1 MNHEY and CDR2 SVGAGI come from the germline V gene. CDR3 coding DNA: TGTGCCAGCATGGGGGGGTTCTCCTACGAGCAGTACTTC. Amino acids: CASMGGFSYEQYF.

The rearrangement links TRBV2 to TRBJ1-2; 9 bases line up with TRBD1. The CDR3 is 15 residues long. The V gene end was trimmed by 7 bases and the J gene end by 4 bases; junction bases not matched to a gene: 10. Germline lookup yields CDR1 SNHLY and CDR2 FYNNEI. The CDR3 nucleotides read TGTGCCAGCAATTCCCTGGGGACAGGGTCCTATGGCTACACCTTC. Its protein product is CASNSLGTGSYGYTF.

CDR3: CASSADLVQETQYF. Here the CDR3 DNA reads TGTGCCAGCAGCGCCGACCTCGTACAAGAGACCCAGTACTTC. J is TRBJ2-5 and V is TRBV9; D ambiguous. This CDR3 spans 14 amino acids. Trimming stripped 3 bases from V and 2 bases from J, with 11 bases between. Germline V CDR1 and CDR2: SGDLS, YYNGEE.

The CDR3 DNA reads as TGTGCCACCACCAGGCACGAGCAGTACTTC. Translation: CATTRHEQYF. This rearrangement joins TRBV6-5 to TRBJ2-4; D is unresolved. The J call is doubtful: the DNA matches TRBJ2-7 better. Germline V gives CDR1 MNHEY, CDR2 SVGAGI. The CDR3 has 10 amino acids.

Notes on this clonotype: A read error may produce the germline difference seen at one junction end. The chain links TRBV11-1 to TRBJ2-1; possibly TRBD2 for D (5 bases). The CDR3 sequence is 12 residues long. Germline CDR1 SGHAT, CDR2 FQDESV (reference sequence). The chain's CDR3 is CASSASRNKQFF. CDR3 in DNA: TGTGCCAGCAGCGCTAGCCGCAATAAGCAGTTCTTC.

The V and J genes are TRBV2 and TRBJ2-6; D may be TRBD1 (6 bases). In germline, CDR1 is SNHLY, CDR2 FYNNEI. Trimming removed 7 bases from V and 1 base from J, with 8 bases in between. The CDR3 contains 14 residues. CDR3 loop: CASKTGSGANVLTF. In DNA, the CDR3 is TGTGCCAGCAAAACAGGGTCTGGGGCCAACGTCCTGACTTTC.

The V and J genes are TRBV6-5 and TRBJ1-6; D not resolved. The CDR3 is 13 amino acids. Germline V gene lookup returns CDR1 MNHEY and CDR2 SVGAGI. V shed 8 bases and J shed 8 bases, with 13 bases lying between them. CDR3 bases: TGTGCCAGCCGACAATCAGATCATTCACCCCTCCACTTT. It specifies CASRQSDHSPLHF.

The chain has TRBV20-1 and TRBJ2-5; maybe TRBD2 (6 bases). The CDR3 covers 15 residues. Trimming left V 0 bases short and J 0 bases short, with 11 bases between. CDR1 and CDR2 from the germline V gene are DFQATT and SNEGSKA (reference sequence). The chain's CDR3 is CSARDALAHQETQYF. In DNA, the CDR3 is TGCAGTGCTAGAGATGCCCTAGCGCACCAAGAGACCCAGTACTTC.

Worth noting for this clonotype: An end of the junction does not agree with germline; a read error may underlie this. V is TRBV9 and J is TRBJ2-1; TRBD1 aligns across 7 bases. Per the germline V gene, CDR1 is SGDLS and CDR2 is YYNGEE. CDR3 length equals 14 residues. The CDR3 coding sequence is TGTGCTAGCAGCGTTACAGGGGTAAACAATGAGCAGTTCTTC. Its protein is CASSVTGVNNEQFF. Drawing the rest from reference TRBV9 and TRBJ2-1, the complete variable domain is DSGVTQTPKHLITATGQRVTLRCSPRSGDLSVYWYQQSLDQGLQFLIQYYNGEERAKGNILERFSAQQFPDLHSELNLSSLELGDSALYFCASSVTGVNNEQFFGPGTRLTVL.

This rearrangement joins TRBV28 to TRBJ2-7; TRBD2 is a possible D gene (5 bases). Trimming cost V 2 bases and J 7 bases, with 12 bases left between them. Germline V gene data show CDR1 as MDHEN and CDR2 as SYDVKM. The CDR3 consists of 13 residues. The CDR3 DNA reads as TGTGCCAGCAGTTTAAGCGGCCCGGGAGAGCAGTACTTC. Its translation: CASSLSGPGEQYF.

This chain connects TRBV6-6 to TRBJ2-5, with 13 bases matching TRBD2. V was clipped by 5 bases and J by 1 base; unmatched bases: 4. The CDR3 sequence is 16 residues long. From germline, CDR1 is MNHNY and CDR2 SVGAGI (reference sequence). In nucleotides, the CDR3 is TGTGCCAGCAGTCAGGGACTAGCGGGGCGCCAAGAGACCCAGTACTTC. Translated, it gives CASSQGLAGRQETQYF.

J is TRBJ2-7 and V is TRBV28; the match to TRBD2 covers 14 bases. The J call is uncertain, as TRBJ2-5 better fits the DNA end. This CDR3 region has 20 residues. The germline V gene has CDR1 MDHEN and CDR2 SYDVKM. The chain's CDR3 is CASSPKTSGRAGYDRETQYF. The CDR3 DNA is TGTGCCAGCAGTCCCAAGACTAGCGGGAGGGCCGGTTATGACCGAGAGACCCAGTACTTC.

This clonotype has only a few counts. This chain joins TRBV6-4 and TRBJ2-3; TRBD2 matches 13 bases. The CDR3 runs 19 residues. Trimming took 6 bases from V and 1 from J; bases not matched to a gene: 13. Germline V gives CDR1 MRHNA, CDR2 SNTAGT. CDR3 residues: CASSRLAGGSGAGTDTQYF. DNA of the CDR3: TGTGCCAGCAGCCGACTAGCGGGAGGCTCCGGGGCGGGCACAGATACGCAGTATTTT.

This clonotype was counted once. This CDR3 reads CASSLSGSIQYF. The CDR3 DNA is TGTGCCAGCAGCCTTTCCGGGAGCATTCAGTACTTC. The chain uses TRBV7-2 and TRBJ2-4, with D maybe TRBD2 (6 bases). Trimming stripped 5 bases from V and 9 bases from J, with 11 bases between. Germline CDR1 and CDR2: SGHTA and FQGNSA. The CDR3 totals 12 residues.

The chain is built from TRBV7-9 and TRBJ2-1, with D unresolved. The CDR3 spans 13 residues. Germline assignment: CDR1 SEHNR and CDR2 FQNEAQ (reference sequence). Trimming took off 3 bases at V and 8 bases at J, with 11 bases between the two ends. This chain's CDR3 is CASSFRSSHEQFF. The CDR3 DNA reads TGTGCCAGCAGCTTCCGGTCGTCCCATGAGCAGTTCTTC.

Details on this clonotype: A much larger clone lies a single base off, so this may be a read error. The rearrangement links TRBV29-1 to TRBJ2-3; unclear D gene. The DNA end is more similar to TRBJ1-5, so the J call may be wrong. This CDR3 is built from 12 residues. Looked up from germline, CDR1 is SQVTM and CDR2 is ANQGSEA. CDR3 in DNA: TGCAGCGTTCAAAGCGGGAGCGATACGCAGCATTTT. This gives the protein CSVQSGSDTQHF.

The J gene is TRBJ2-1, the V gene TRBV12-3 or TRBV12-4; 10 bases line up with TRBD2. There are 16 residues in the CDR3. V was clipped by 5 bases and J by 1 base; unmatched bases: 5. The CDR3 sequence is CASSASGLASYNEQFF. The CDR3 DNA reads TGTGCCAGCAGTGCCTCGGGACTAGCGTCCTACAATGAGCAGTTCTTC.

This rearrangement joins TRBV10-3 to TRBJ2-1; tentatively, D is TRBD1 (5 bases). With 6 bases removed from V and 2 bases from J, the gap between germline ends came to 11 bases. There are 14 residues in the CDR3. Germline V gene sequence: CDR1 ENHRY, CDR2 SYGVKD. The CDR3 DNA is TGTGCCATCAGAAGGGGTGTTACCTACAATGAGCAGTTCTTC. This translates into CAIRRGVTYNEQFF.

In regard to this clonotype: One end of the junction is discordant with germline, which a read error may explain. J is TRBJ2-6 and V is TRBV27; D tentatively fits TRBD1 or TRBD2 (5 bases each). The V gene's germline CDR1 is MNHEY and CDR2 SMNVEV (reference sequence). CDR3 length equals 17 residues. CDR3 sequence reads: CASSLSGRSSGVNVLTF. Written as DNA, the CDR3 is TGTGCCAGCAGTTTATCGGGACGGAGCTCTGGGGTCAACGTCCTGACTTTC.

This chain links TRBV5-1 with TRBJ2-3; TRBD1 might be the D (5 bases). The CDR3 runs to 14 residues. Germline V gene data show CDR1 as SGHRS and CDR2 as YFSETQ. V was shortened by 4 bases and J by 11 bases, with 20 bases between the two germline ends. The CDR3 here is CASSTDPIQGMQYF. The CDR3 region has the DNA TGCGCCAGCAGCACGGACCCGATCCAGGGTATGCAGTATTTT.

V gene TRBV12-3 or TRBV12-4 combines with J gene TRBJ2-1; D unclear. This CDR3 is built from 13 residues. The ends were cut back, 7 bases at V and 3 bases at J, with 10 bases in the middle. The CDR3 region has the DNA TGTGCCAGCACCTTCGACGGCTACAATGAGCAGTTCTTC. It encodes CASTFDGYNEQFF.